A single sample gave rise to the 6 T cell receptor beta chains below, sequenced in a study of blood T cell repertoires in COVID-19. Libraries were prepared by immunoSEQ multiplex PCR; TCRdb keeps only in-frame clonotypes and omits some of them. The sample includes 45,000 to 70,000 clones, about 90% of them seen just once. Sequencing was carried out using peripheral blood. The receptors were gathered from a woman in her sixties with active or convalescent COVID-19.

The chain employs TRBV7-2 and TRBJ2-1, with 7 nucleotides matching TRBD2. The V segment lost 1 base and the J segment 2 bases; nucleotides outside the gene matches: 2. Germline V gives CDR1 SGHTA, CDR2 FQGNSA. CDR3 length: 15 amino acids. The CDR3 loop reads CASSLGTRAYNEQFF. CDR3 sequence (DNA): TGTGCCAGCAGCTTAGGGACTAGGGCCTACAATGAGCAGTTCTTC. The whole variable domain, remainder taken from reference TRBV7-2 and TRBJ2-1, is GAGVSQSPSNKVTEKGKDVELRCDPISGHTALYWYRQSLGQGLEFLIYFQGNSAPDKSGLPSDRFSAERTGGSVSTLTIQRTQQEDSAVYLCASSLGTRAYNEQFFGPGTRLTVL.

The chain has TRBV18 and TRBJ1-1; 8 nucleotides agree with TRBD1. The V and J ends lost 3 bases and 6 bases, in that order; junction bases with no gene match: 3. The CDR3 sequence is 13 residues long. CDR1 is KGHSH and CDR2 is LQKENI in the germline V gene. This CDR3 is CASSPDRDAEAFF. DNA of the CDR3: TGTGCCAGCTCACCGGACAGGGACGCTGAAGCTTTCTTT.

The genes are TRBV28 and TRBJ2-1, with TRBD2 matching 12 bases. V gave up 6 bases and J gave up 7 bases; unmatched junction bases: 4. This CDR3 contains 14 residues. CDR1 and CDR2 (germline): MDHEN, SYDVKM. CDR3 in DNA: TGTGCCAGCAGCCGGACTAGCGGGGTAAATGAGCAGTTCTTC. It codes for CASSRTSGVNEQFF.

The chain carries TRBV27 and TRBJ2-5; 8 bases align to TRBD1. The CDR3 loop spans 16 amino acids. Looked up from germline, CDR1 is MNHEY and CDR2 is SMNVEV (reference sequence). With V trimmed by 5 bases and J by 0 bases, 8 bases remained unmatched. In nucleotides, the CDR3 is TGTGCCAGCAGTCTCACCAACAGGGGGTACCAAGAGACCCAGTACTTC. It is translated as CASSLTNRGYQETQYF.

The V gene is TRBV19, the J gene TRBJ2-3; D is ambiguous. CDR3 size: 13 residues. Germline CDR1 reads LNHDA; CDR2 reads SQIVND (reference sequence). The V gene lost 3 bases and the J gene lost 8 bases, with 12 bases spanning the gap. For the CDR3, the DNA is TGTGCCAGTAGTATCACAGAGCTGAGTACGCAGTATTTT. This encodes CASSITELSTQYF.

The V gene is TRBV3-1 (or the pseudogene TRBV3-2), the J gene TRBJ1-5; 8 nucleotides line up with TRBD1. Germline V gives CDR1 LGHDT, CDR2 YNNKEL (reference sequence). The CDR3 is made up of 14 amino acids. V shed 5 bases and J 9 bases; nucleotides not matched to a gene: 9. This CDR3 reads CASSLDRGSGPQHF. The CDR3 DNA follows: TGTGCCAGCAGCTTAGACAGGGGCTCGGGGCCCCAGCATTTT.